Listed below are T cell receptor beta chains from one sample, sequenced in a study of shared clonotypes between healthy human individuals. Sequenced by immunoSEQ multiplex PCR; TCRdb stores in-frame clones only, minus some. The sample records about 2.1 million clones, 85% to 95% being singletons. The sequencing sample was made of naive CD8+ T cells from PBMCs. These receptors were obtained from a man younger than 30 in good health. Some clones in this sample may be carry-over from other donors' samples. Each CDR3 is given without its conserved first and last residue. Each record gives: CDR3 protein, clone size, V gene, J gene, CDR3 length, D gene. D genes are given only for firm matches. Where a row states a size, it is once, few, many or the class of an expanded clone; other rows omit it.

ASSVEGQGNTGELF	.	TRBV9	TRBJ2-2	14	TRBD1
ASREGTSGGLDYEQY	.	TRBV2	TRBJ2-7	15	TRBD1
ASTRPGGANVLT	.	TRBV28	TRBJ2-6	12	.
ASSPVPGFEQY	.	TRBV7-8	TRBJ2-7	11	.
ASCFWALNTGELF	.	TRBV6-5	TRBJ2-2	13	.
ASGLGQGLRAF	.	TRBV12-5	TRBJ1-1	11	.
ASSFGQGSGNTIY	.	TRBV19	TRBJ1-3	13	TRBD1
SAGDSTDTQY	.	TRBV29-1	TRBJ2-3	10	.
AISKGLAGGPENGNEQF	.	TRBV10-3	TRBJ2-1	17	TRBD2
ASSLSGFPFYEQY	.	TRBV5-1	TRBJ2-7	13	.
ASSLLIGTEAF	.	TRBV5-6	TRBJ1-1	11	.
ASSIKDDEQF	.	TRBV19	TRBJ2-1	10	.
ASSLAASGGRSSYNEQF	.	TRBV7-8	TRBJ2-1	17	TRBD2
ASSQEGDFYGYT	once	TRBV4-3	TRBJ1-2	12	.
ATTVGLGQPQH	few	TRBV28	TRBJ1-5	11	.
ASGLRYNEQF	.	TRBV12-5	TRBJ2-1	10	.
ASSDRGPDEQY	.	TRBV2	TRBJ2-7	11	TRBD1
ASFAGTKKETQY	.	TRBV2	TRBJ2-5	12	.
ASKNAELAGAYEQY	.	TRBV6-4	TRBJ2-7	14	TRBD2
ASSVGGDRPVETQY	.	TRBV9	TRBJ2-5	14	TRBD1
ASSLEGAPRLVDNEQF	.	TRBV5-1	TRBJ2-1	16	.
ASSPGTISRSYEQY	.	TRBV9	TRBJ2-7	14	.
ASSARRVERADTQY	.	TRBV9	TRBJ2-3	14	.
ASSPRDGVNTQY	.	TRBV11-2	TRBJ2-5	12	.
ASSQDSTRESYEQY	.	TRBV4-1	TRBJ2-7	14	.
ASSLENRGRPYEQY	.	TRBV7-9	TRBJ2-7	14	.
ASSHGYLTEAF	.	TRBV14	TRBJ1-1	11	.
SGASGRVAETQY	.	TRBV29-1	TRBJ2-5	12	TRBD2
ASSPRTSGSLSEQF	.	TRBV5-1	TRBJ2-1	14	TRBD2
ASRRETLTTGELF	.	TRBV5-1	TRBJ2-2	13	TRBD2
ASGASSYEQY	.	TRBV5-1	TRBJ2-7	10	.
ASSLGPLEQY	.	TRBV11-2	TRBJ2-7	10	.
ASSERRLAGVLRNEQF	.	TRBV2	TRBJ2-1	16	TRBD2
ASSVDRGPYNEQF	.	TRBV9	TRBJ2-1	13	TRBD1
ASSLPRDRRGTEAF	.	TRBV5-4	TRBJ1-1	14	TRBD1